The rows below give T cell receptor beta chains drawn from one sample of a study of T-cell reconstitution after alpha-beta-depleted transplantation in children. MiXCR, run by TCRdb on the PCR reads, gives a single entry per CDR3 protein. Of about 610,000 distinct CDR3 sequences listed, roughly a tenth are singletons. The material sequenced was PBMCs from the stem cell graft donor, taken from the stem cell graft. These receptors were collected from a human donor who donated a stem cell graft to a child with acute myeloid leukemia. Both conserved end residues are part of each CDR3. The D gene is left open where the match is weak. The size field is filled for only some rows; it gives once, few, many or a size class.

V	size	J	D	DNA	CDR3
TRBV7-2	few	TRBJ2-5	-	TGTGCCAGCAGCTTAGCTTCTACAGGTAGTAGGGGAGAGACCCAGTACTTC	CASSLASTGSRGETQYF
TRBV11-2	many	TRBJ2-3	TRBD2	TGTGCCAGCAGCTCCGGGACTAGCGGGAGGTACTCAGATACGCAGTATTTT	CASSSGTSGRYSDTQYF
TRBV20-1	many	TRBJ1-3	-	TGCAGTGCTAGAGATCTCGGCGGATACTCTGGAAACACCATATATTTT	CSARDLGGYSGNTIYF
TRBV29-1	few	TRBJ2-7	TRBD1	TGCAGCGTTGAAGGCCCGCATGGACAGGGGCACTCCTACGAGCAGTACTTC	CSVEGPHGQGHSYEQYF
TRBV10-3	few	TRBJ2-7	-	TGTGCCATCGGGTCTGTAGACGAGCAGTACTTC	CAIGSVDEQYF
TRBV12-3/TRBV12-4	many	TRBJ2-5	TRBD2	TGTGCCAGCAGTTCCCAAGCGGGAGGGCCGGAGACCCAGTACTTC	CASSSQAGGPETQYF
TRBV6-2/TRBV6-3	many	TRBJ1-1	-	TGTGCCAGCAGCCACGGGACGGTGAACACTGAAGCTTTCTTT	CASSHGTVNTEAFF
TRBV4-2	few	TRBJ2-5	-	TGTGCCAGCAGCCAAGATGGGAGCGACCAAGAGACCCAGTACTTC	CASSQDGSDQETQYF
TRBV28	-	TRBJ2-7	TRBD2	TGTGCCAGCAGACCGGGACTAGCGGGATTCAGGCAGTACTTC	CASRPGLAGFRQYF
TRBV11-3	-	TRBJ2-2	-	TGTGCCAGCAGCTTAGTCTCCGGGAAGGACACCGGGGAGCTGTTTTTT	CASSLVSGKDTGELFF
TRBV28	-	TRBJ1-1	-	TGTGCCAGCAGTCCCAGATCGTACACTGAAGCTTTCTTT	CASSPRSYTEAFF
TRBV5-1	-	TRBJ2-7	-	TGCGCCAGCAGCACTCCCGGGGGCGAGCAGTACTTC	CASSTPGGEQYF
TRBV27	few	TRBJ2-7	-	TGTGCCAGCAGTCCAGGTGTGGGTTCCCCTAACGAGCAGTACTTC	CASSPGVGSPNEQYF
TRBV5-1	few	TRBJ1-1	-	TGCGCCAGCAGCTTGGAAGGCGCTTCGAACACTGAAGCTTTCTTT	CASSLEGASNTEAFF
TRBV12-5	few	TRBJ2-1	TRBD1	TGTGCTAGTGCCTACGACAGGGAAGACAATGAGCAGTTCTTC	CASAYDREDNEQFF
TRBV7-9	-	TRBJ2-7	-	TGTGCCAGCAGCCCCCCGACCTGGCCCTACGAGCAGTACTTC	CASSPPTWPYEQYF
TRBV20-1	many	TRBJ2-7	-	TGCAGTGCTAGCCAACCAACCGAGCAGTACTTC	CSASQPTEQYF
TRBV12-3/TRBV12-4	many	TRBJ1-5	TRBD1	TGTGCCAGCAGTCCTCAATCCGGGACAGGTGTGGGTCAGCCCCAGCATTTT	CASSPQSGTGVGQPQHF
TRBV7-3	many	TRBJ2-6	-	TGTGCCAGCAGCTTAAAGCCTCCCCTTACCCCATCTGGGGCCAACGTCCTGACTTTC	CASSLKPPLTPSGANVLTF
TRBV3-1	-	TRBJ2-1	TRBD2	TGTGCCAGCAGCGGGACTAGCGGGAGTAGCAATGAGCAGTTCTTC	CASSGTSGSSNEQFF
TRBV12-3/TRBV12-4	few	TRBJ2-7	-	TGTGCCAGCAGTTTAGCCCTTTCGGGGAGAGGTCCCTACGAGCAGTACTTC	CASSLALSGRGPYEQYF
TRBV4-2	-	TRBJ2-1	-	TGTGCCAGCAGCTCCGGGGGTTTAGCCCAATCCGATAACAATGAGCAGTTCTTC	CASSSGGLAQSDNNEQFF
TRBV3-1	few	TRBJ1-2	-	TGTGCCAGCAGCCAGCAAGGGGGGGGCGGGAGTACCTATGGCTACACCTTC	CASSQQGGGGSTYGYTF
TRBV24-1	-	TRBJ2-1	-	TGTGCCACCAGTCCCGACAGCCCCTACAATGAGCAGTTCTTC	CATSPDSPYNEQFF
TRBV6-5	few	TRBJ2-7	TRBD2	TGTGCCAGCAGCCTCAATAGCGGGAGGGGGGCCGAGCAGTACTTC	CASSLNSGRGAEQYF
TRBV5-1	-	TRBJ2-2	TRBD2	TGCGCCAGCAGGCTAGCGGGAGATGCGTACACCGGGGAGCTGTTTTTT	CASRLAGDAYTGELFF
TRBV7-8	few	TRBJ2-7	-	TGTGCCAGCAGCCTAGACCGGCTTTCGGTCGAGCAGTACTTC	CASSLDRLSVEQYF
TRBV29-1	few	TRBJ1-5	TRBD1	TGCAGCCCTCCGGTTTACAGGGGTAGCGGTAGCAATCAGCCCCAGCATTTT	CSPPVYRGSGSNQPQHF
TRBV12-3/TRBV12-4	few	TRBJ2-3	-	TGTGCCACCGCCGGAACAGATAGCACAGATACGCAGTATTTT	CATAGTDSTDTQYF